This entry lists 31 T cell receptor beta chains sequenced from one sample in a study of cytomegalovirus exposure and HLA in healthy donors. Researchers ran the PCR with 60 Vbeta and 13 Jbeta primers. Sequencing used immunoSEQ multiplex PCR; TCRdb keeps in-frame clones, though not all of them. Of 100,000 to 130,000 clones listed, around 77% are singletons. The sample comprised PBMCs. The receptors originated from a young man in good health and CMV-seronegative.

This chain connects TRBV6-5 to TRBJ2-7; D is possibly TRBD1 (5 bases). The CDR3 sequence is 13 residues long. The ends were cut back, 0 bases at V and 2 bases at J, with 5 bases in the middle. Germline V gene lookup returns CDR1 MNHEY and CDR2 SVGAGI. CDR3 protein: CASSYSDTYEQYF. The CDR3 DNA is TGTGCCAGCAGTTACTCGGACACCTACGAGCAGTACTTC.

The chain uses TRBV6-5 and TRBJ2-5; D perhaps matches TRBD2 (6 bases). The V gene's germline CDR1 is MNHEY and CDR2 SVGAGI. Deletions cut 2 bases from V and 5 bases from J, with 12 bases between. The CDR3 is 14 residues long. The CDR3 loop reads CASSYLRSGETQYF. CDR3 sequence (DNA): TGTGCCAGCAGTTACCTGAGGAGCGGGGAGACCCAGTACTTC.

The chain couples TRBV5-1 to TRBJ2-3; the D gene is possibly TRBD1 (5 bases). Germline lookup yields CDR1 SGHRS and CDR2 YFSETQ. The CDR3 is made up of 17 amino acids. V was pared by 4 bases and J by 1 base, with 19 bases between. This CDR3 is CASSLTGPSGGTDTQYF. The DNA for the CDR3 is TGCGCCAGCAGCCTCACAGGACCCTCCGGCGGCACAGATACGCAGTATTTT.

This clone was seen only once. In nucleotides, the CDR3 is TGTGCCAGTAGTCCAACAGGGTCTGGCATCGGGGAGCTGTTTTTT. Its protein product is CASSPTGSGIGELFF. The genes are TRBV19 and TRBJ2-2; a possible D gene is TRBD1 (6 bases). The CDR3 consists of 15 residues. CDR1 is LNHDA and CDR2 is SQIVND in the germline V gene (reference sequence). The V end lost 5 bases, the J end lost 7 bases, and 17 bases lay between the germline ends.

This clone was counted a few times. The chain is built from TRBV5-6 and TRBJ1-5, with D tentatively TRBD1 (5 bases). The CDR3 loop spans 14 amino acids. V was cut by 1 base and J by 5 bases, with 10 bases left in between. CDR1 is SGHDT, CDR2 YYEEEE, per germline. The CDR3 is CASSLLQADQPQHF. In DNA form, the CDR3 reads TGTGCCAGCAGCTTGTTACAGGCCGATCAGCCCCAGCATTTT. Complete variable domain (other parts from reference TRBV5-6 and TRBJ1-5): DAGVTQSPTHLIKTRGQQVTLRCSPKSGHDTVSWYQQALGQGPQFIFQYYEEEERQRGNFPDRFSGHQFPNYSSELNVNALLLGDSALYLCASSLLQADQPQHFGDGTRLSIL.

The CDR3 loop is CASSIDEVEQFF. The CDR3 DNA reads TGTGCCAGCAGTATAGATGAGGTTGAGCAGTTCTTC. The rearrangement uses TRBV9 and TRBJ2-1; no clear D. Between the trimmed V and J ends, which lost 5 bases and 9 bases, there was a span of 12 bases. This CDR3 contains 12 residues. From germline, CDR1 is SGDLS and CDR2 YYNGEE.

The J gene is TRBJ2-7, the V gene TRBV7-9; 7 nucleotides agree with TRBD1. CDR3 length: 14 amino acids. The V gene end was trimmed by 3 bases and the J gene end by 7 bases; junction bases not matched to a gene: 9. CDR1 and CDR2 (germline): SEHNR, FQNEAQ (reference sequence). The CDR3 nucleotides read TGTGCCAGCAGCTTTAGAGGACAGGCAAGGGAGCAGTACTTC. Protein product: CASSFRGQAREQYF.

This clone came up a few times. The rearrangement joins TRBV4-2 to TRBJ1-1; D remains unclear. CDR3 length: 13 residues. With 5 bases removed from V and 1 base from J, the gap between germline ends came to 8 bases. Germline CDR1 LGHNA, CDR2 YNFKEQ. The CDR3: CASSSEGNTEAFF. The CDR3 nucleotides are TGTGCCAGCAGCTCTGAGGGGAACACTGAAGCTTTCTTT.

The chain links TRBV28 to TRBJ1-5; D possibly corresponds to TRBD1 (6 bases). CDR1 MDHEN and CDR2 SYDVKM come from the germline V gene. Trimming took 5 bases from V and 11 from J, leaving 16 bases between them. The length of the CDR3 is 13 residues. CDR3 nucleotides: TGTGCCAGCAGTGGGGCAGCCCGACAGGCCCAGCATTTT. Its protein is CASSGAARQAQHF. Looking up the rest from reference TRBV28 and TRBJ1-5 gives the full variable domain: DVKVTQSSRYLVKRTGEKVFLECVQDMDHENMFWYRQDPGLGLRLIYFSYDVKMKEKGDIPEGYSVSREKKERFSLILESASTNQTSMYLCASSGAARQAQHFGDGTRLSIL.

This clone occurred a few times. The chain combines TRBV6-1 with TRBJ1-1, with 8 bases identical to TRBD1. V lost 3 bases to trimming and J lost 8 bases; unmatched junction nucleotides: 5. This CDR3 has 13 amino acids. From germline, CDR1 is MNHNS and CDR2 SASEGT. The CDR3 bases are TGTGCCAGCAGTGACCCCTACAGGGGGGAAGCTTTCTTT. It encodes CASSDPYRGEAFF.

CDR3 protein: CASSASGGAGANVLTF. Written as DNA, the CDR3 is TGTGCCAGCAGTGCTAGCGGGGGGGCCGGGGCCAACGTCCTGACTTTC. The chain couples TRBV6-4 to TRBJ2-6; 12 bases are a match to TRBD2. The CDR3 is 16 amino acids. Losses at the gene ends were 4 bases for V and 4 bases for J; bases not matched to a gene: 2. Germline lookup yields CDR1 MRHNA and CDR2 SNTAGT.

The CDR3 protein is CASSLEIRGALDTQYF. The DNA of the CDR3 is TGCGCCAGCAGCTTGGAGATCCGGGGGGCCTTGGATACGCAGTATTTT. The chain recombines TRBV5-1 with TRBJ2-3, with a possible D match to TRBD2 (7 bases). The V gene's germline CDR1 is SGHRS and CDR2 YFSETQ. Trimming shortened V by 0 bases and J by 6 bases, and 17 bases separated the two germline ends. This CDR3 contains 16 residues. Complete variable domain (other parts from reference TRBV5-1 and TRBJ2-3): KAGVTQTPRYLIKTRGQQVTLSCSPISGHRSVSWYQQTPGQGLQFLFEYFSETQRNKGNFPGRFSGRQFSNSRSEMNVSTLELGDSALYLCASSLEIRGALDTQYFGPGTRLTVL.

The table lists this clone with a count of one. J is TRBJ2-5 and V is TRBV27; TRBD2 matches 8 bases. V lost 7 bases to trimming and J lost 4 bases; unmatched junction nucleotides: 11. The CDR3 length is 15 residues. The germline V gene encodes CDR1 MNHEY and CDR2 SMNVEV (reference sequence). DNA of the CDR3: TGTGCCAGCACAAAACGCGGGGGGATCATAGAGACCCAGTACTTC. Its protein is CASTKRGGIIETQYF.

The gene calls are TRBV6-1 and TRBJ2-5; 8 nucleotides align to TRBD1. V dropped 7 bases and J dropped 9; count of bases not matched to a gene: 10. From germline, CDR1 is MNHNS and CDR2 SASEGT. This CDR3 region has 13 residues. This chain's CDR3 is CASTTGQGLAQYF. CDR3 sequence (DNA): TGTGCCAGCACTACCGGACAGGGATTGGCCCAGTACTTC.

The chain has TRBV4-1 and TRBJ2-1; D is ambiguous. This CDR3 region has 18 residues. Trimming removed 0 bases from V and 7 bases from J, with 22 bases in between. Germline CDR1 reads MGHRA; CDR2 reads YSYEKL. This CDR3 is CASSQDNKVRIGGNEQFF. The CDR3 coding sequence is TGCGCCAGCAGCCAAGATAATAAAGTTAGGATCGGCGGAAATGAGCAGTTCTTC.

The V gene is TRBV27, the J gene TRBJ1-4, with D possibly TRBD1 on 5 matching bases. Germline CDR1 and CDR2: MNHEY and SMNVEV (reference sequence). Trimming took off 5 bases at V and 8 bases at J, with 15 bases between the two ends. This CDR3 is 14 amino acids long. The CDR3, as DNA: TGTGCCAGCAGTCACGGGGGATTGGGGGAAAAACTGTTTTTT. This encodes CASSHGGLGEKLFF.

Only a few counts were recorded for this clone. V gene TRBV7-9 combines with J gene TRBJ1-1; D ambiguous. Germline CDR1 reads SEHNR; CDR2 reads FQNEAQ (reference sequence). The CDR3 totals 14 residues. The V gene lost 5 bases and the J gene lost 4 bases, with 14 bases spanning the gap. The CDR3 is CASSLQIEGTEAFF. The CDR3 DNA follows: TGTGCCAGCAGCCTACAGATAGAAGGCACTGAAGCTTTCTTT.

The CDR3 bases are TGCAGCGTTGTGAGGAATGAGCAGTTCTTC. Translating gives CSVVRNEQFF. V and J are TRBV29-1 and TRBJ2-1; D uncertain. Germline loops: CDR1 SQVTM, CDR2 ANQGSEA. The CDR3 extends over 10 amino acids. V was trimmed by 4 bases and J by 7 bases, leaving 5 bases between them.

The chain couples TRBV7-3 to TRBJ2-3; 7 nucleotides align to TRBD2. The CDR3 contains 17 residues. Germline trimming cut 0 bases from V and 1 base from J; bases unmatched to any gene: 7. Germline V lookup: CDR1 SGHTA, CDR2 FQGTGA. The CDR3 DNA reads as TGTGCCAGCAGCTTAACCCCTCATCGGGGGGGCACAGATACGCAGTATTTT. Its protein product is CASSLTPHRGGTDTQYF.

The chain couples TRBV27 to TRBJ2-5, with D perhaps matching TRBD2 (5 bases). The CDR3 consists of 13 residues. V was shortened by 5 bases and J by 7 bases, with 14 bases between the two germline ends. Per the germline V gene, CDR1 is MNHEY and CDR2 is SMNVEV (reference sequence). CDR3 sequence (DNA): TGTGCCAGCAGTAGAGGACCCCGGGGGACCCAGTACTTC. It yields the protein CASSRGPRGTQYF.

This rearrangement joins TRBV7-9 to TRBJ1-6; TRBD1 aligns across 9 bases. Germline-derived CDR1 and CDR2 are SEHNR and FQNEAQ (reference sequence). V was clipped by 1 base and J by 5 bases; unmatched bases: 3. The CDR3 runs 16 residues. The CDR3 loop is CASSLETGGNNSPLHF. The CDR3, as DNA: TGTGCCAGCAGCTTAGAAACAGGGGGCAATAATTCACCCCTCCACTTT.

This rearrangement joins TRBV10-3 to TRBJ2-7, with 7 bases that match TRBD2. Germline loops: CDR1 ENHRY, CDR2 SYGVKD. The CDR3 has 14 residues. The junction had 8 bases not matched to a gene; V was cut back by 6 bases and J by 3 bases. The CDR3 here is CAISKLAPYYEQYF. The CDR3 nucleotides read TGTGCCATCAGCAAACTAGCGCCCTACTACGAGCAGTACTTC.

The rearrangement uses TRBV4-3 and TRBJ2-5, with D tentatively TRBD2 (5 bases). Germline V gene data show CDR1 as LGHNA and CDR2 as YSLEER. V gave up 1 base and J gave up 1 base, with 10 bases separating them. The CDR3 runs 15 residues. The CDR3 bases are TGCGCCAGCAGCCAAGCGGACCGGGGCCAAGAGACCCAGTACTTC. Its protein product is CASSQADRGQETQYF.

The CDR3 is CASTETGKDGYTF. CDR3 bases: TGTGCCAGCACCGAAACGGGGAAAGATGGCTACACCTTC. The chain couples TRBV7-2 to TRBJ1-2; D not certain. V dropped 7 bases and J dropped 6 bases, with 15 bases sitting between them. Germline V gives CDR1 SGHTA, CDR2 FQGNSA. This CDR3 region has 13 residues.

This clone was counted between two and nine times. The CDR3 region has the DNA TGTGCCAGCAGCATGGTGGACAGGGGGATCGGCTACACCTTC. Translation gives CASSMVDRGIGYTF. The V gene is TRBV5-6, the J gene TRBJ1-2; 10 positions agree with TRBD1. Per the germline V gene, CDR1 is SGHDT and CDR2 is YYEEEE. CDR3 length: 14 amino acids. Trimming removed 4 bases from V and 8 bases from J; junction bases left unmatched: 8.

The V gene is TRBV6-1, the J gene TRBJ2-5; D gene uncertain. The CDR3 consists of 13 residues. In germline, CDR1 is MNHNS, CDR2 SASEGT. V gave up 4 bases and J gave up 4 bases, with 10 bases separating them. CDR3 DNA: TGTGCCAGCAGTGTGAGTCGCGTAGAGACCCAGTACTTC. Translation gives CASSVSRVETQYF.

V is TRBV29-1 and J is TRBJ2-6, with 7 bases aligning to TRBD1. The junction had 16 bases not matched to a gene; V was cut back by 6 bases and J by 2 bases. Germline CDR1 and CDR2: SQVTM and ANQGSEA. The CDR3 sequence is 18 residues long. CDR3 coding DNA: TGCAGCGTAGTAACAGGGGAAAGCCTACCTACTGGGGCCAACGTCCTGACTTTC. The encoded protein is CSVVTGESLPTGANVLTF.

This sequence joins TRBV5-6 and TRBJ1-5, with 7 bases that match TRBD1. J gave up 1 base and V 2 bases, and 6 bases lay outside the gene matches. Germline values: CDR1 SGHDT, CDR2 YYEEEE. The CDR3 extends over 16 amino acids. The CDR3, as DNA: TGTGCCAGCAGCTTCAGACAGGGAAGGAGCAATCAGCCCCAGCATTTT. As protein: CASSFRQGRSNQPQHF.

The genes are TRBV4-2 and TRBJ2-3, with 10 bases that match TRBD2. The CDR3 runs to 17 residues. Germline V gene sequence: CDR1 LGHNA, CDR2 YNFKEQ. V trimming: 0 bases; J trimming: 1 base; junction bases outside the gene matches: 4. The CDR3 sequence: CASSQDSLAGGTDTQYF. DNA for the CDR3: TGTGCCAGCAGCCAAGATTCGCTAGCGGGAGGCACAGATACGCAGTATTTT.

The chain recombines TRBV4-2 with TRBJ1-1, with 9 bases lining up with TRBD1. The CDR3 contains 13 residues. Germline assignment: CDR1 LGHNA and CDR2 YNFKEQ. The V gene end was trimmed by 3 bases and the J gene end by 7 bases; junction bases not matched to a gene: 3. The CDR3 sequence is CASSQDRGREAFF. The CDR3 nucleotides are TGTGCCAGCAGCCAGGACAGGGGACGTGAAGCTTTCTTT.

V and J are TRBV7-8 and TRBJ1-3, with unresolved D. There are 17 residues in the CDR3. From germline, CDR1 is SGHVS and CDR2 FQNEAQ. V lost 8 bases and J 0 bases, leaving 20 bases between the germline ends. In nucleotides, the CDR3 is TGTGCCAGCTCCTTAGAGGGCGGGCTGAGCTCTGGAAACACCATATATTTT. This sequence encodes CASSLEGGLSSGNTIYF.